The 30 T cell receptor beta chains listed next were all sequenced from one sample in a study of shared clonotypes between healthy human individuals. The data were produced by immunoSEQ multiplex PCR, yet TCRdb's version contains in-frame clones alone and is incomplete. The table shows around 1.4 million clones, with about 98.5% occurring only once. Sequenced input: naive CD4+ T cells sorted from blood. The subset denotes: CD45RA+ positively selected. Receptor source: a man aged 25 to 40 in good health.

V usage is TRBV2 and J usage is TRBJ1-2; D call uncertain. V lost 2 bases and J 3 bases, leaving 7 bases between the germline ends. CDR3 length equals 13 residues. Germline CDR1 and CDR2: SNHLY and FYNNEI. CDR3 region: CASSESPYYGYTF. In nucleotides, the CDR3 is TGTGCCAGCAGTGAATCTCCTTACTATGGCTACACCTTC. Full variable domain (missing parts from reference TRBV2 and TRBJ1-2): EPEVTQTPSHQVTQMGQEVILRCVPISNHLYFYWYRQILGQKVEFLVSFYNNEISEKSEIFDDQFSVERPDGSNFTLKIRSTKLEDSAMYFCASSESPYYGYTFGSGTRLTVV.

The chain couples TRBV19 to TRBJ1-1, with D maybe TRBD1 (6 bases). Germline V gives CDR1 LNHDA, CDR2 SQIVND (reference sequence). The ends were cut back, 5 bases at V and 0 bases at J, with 19 bases in the middle. The CDR3 loop spans 17 amino acids. CDR3 DNA: TGTGCCAGTAGTGAGCGACAGGTTCCTCCTATGAACACTGAAGCTTTCTTT. This codes for CASSERQVPPMNTEAFF.

The chain is built from TRBV28 and TRBJ2-6; the D is unclear. Per germline, CDR1 MDHEN and CDR2 SYDVKM. The CDR3 runs 13 residues. V lost 10 bases and J lost 4, with 11 bases in between. The CDR3 DNA follows: TGTGCCACGATCGGTGGCGGGGCCAACGTCCTGACTTTC. Its translation is CATIGGGANVLTF.

The rearrangement joins TRBV10-3 to TRBJ1-4; perhaps TRBD1 as D (6 bases). CDR3 length equals 13 residues. Trimming left V 4 bases short and J 7 bases short, with 10 bases between. The V gene's germline CDR1 is ENHRY and CDR2 SYGVKD. DNA of the CDR3: TGTGCCATCAGTGGGACAGTCGGTGAAAAACTGTTTTTT. This translates into CAISGTVGEKLFF.

This chain connects TRBV25-1 to TRBJ2-1; 7 bases map to TRBD1. CDR1 and CDR2 (germline): MGHDK, SYGVNS. V was clipped by 3 bases and J by 9 bases; unmatched bases: 5. This CDR3 is built from 13 residues. This CDR3 is CASSEFRDSEQFF. The DNA for the CDR3 is TGTGCCAGCAGTGAGTTCCGGGACAGTGAGCAGTTCTTC.

As to this clone: The identical CDR3 is also encoded by other nucleotide sequences in the sample. The chain combines TRBV28 with TRBJ2-7; D ambiguous. The ends were cut back, 5 bases at V and 2 bases at J, with 4 bases in the middle. Looked up from germline, CDR1 is MDHEN and CDR2 is SYDVKM. The CDR3 loop spans 11 amino acids. The CDR3 sequence is CASSQTYEQYF. CDR3 DNA: TGTGCCAGCAGTCAGACCTACGAGCAGTACTTC.

This chain joins TRBV11-2 and TRBJ2-7; TRBD2 matches 8 bases. The ends lost 6 bases at V and 3 bases at J; junction bases unmatched: 7. CDR1 and CDR2 (germline): SGHAT, FQNNGV. The CDR3 is 14 residues long. The CDR3 loop is CASRIGGTSYEQYF. CDR3 bases: TGTGCCAGCAGGATCGGTGGGACTAGCTACGAGCAGTACTTC.

This rearrangement joins TRBV29-1 to TRBJ2-1; D gene uncertain. V gave up 7 bases and J gave up 7 bases, with 8 bases separating them. Germline V lookup: CDR1 SQVTM, CDR2 ANQGSEA. The CDR3 loop spans 10 amino acids. The CDR3 here is CSAISNEQFF. The CDR3 DNA sequence: TGCAGCGCTATCTCTAATGAGCAGTTCTTC.

CDR3 protein: CASSLGSGRGEQYF. The CDR3 coding sequence is TGTGCCAGCAGTTTAGGTAGCGGGAGAGGAGAGCAGTACTTC. The chain joins TRBV28 to TRBJ2-7, with 9 bases identical to TRBD2. Germline assignment: CDR1 MDHEN and CDR2 SYDVKM. This CDR3 is built from 14 residues. Trimming took 2 bases from V and 7 from J; bases not matched to a gene: 6.

The CDR3, as DNA: TGTGCCAGCAGTACGTTCGGGGAAGCGAACTATGGCTACACCTTC. Protein sequence: CASSTFGEANYGYTF. The chain joins TRBV28 to TRBJ1-2; D remains unclear. Germline assignment: CDR1 MDHEN and CDR2 SYDVKM. Trimming shortened V by 5 bases and J by 2 bases, and 15 bases separated the two germline ends. This CDR3 has 15 residues.

Points on this clone: Other DNA sequences within the sample encode an identical CDR3. This sequence joins TRBV29-1 and TRBJ1-1; D possibly corresponds to TRBD1 (5 bases). V dropped 6 bases and J dropped 0 bases, with 11 bases sitting between them. This CDR3 contains 13 residues. From germline, CDR1 is SQVTM and CDR2 ANQGSEA. As DNA, the CDR3 is TGCAGCGTGGAGGGACGTTTGAACACTGAAGCTTTCTTT. As protein: CSVEGRLNTEAFF.

The rearrangement joins TRBV5-4 to TRBJ1-1, with D possibly TRBD1 on 5 matching bases. The CDR3 length is 15 residues. Looked up from germline, CDR1 is SGHNT and CDR2 is YYREEE (reference sequence). Trimming took 4 bases from V and 1 from J, leaving 14 bases between them. Here the CDR3 DNA reads TGTGCCAGCAGCCCAGGGACCTTACCGAACACTGAAGCTTTCTTT. It is translated as CASSPGTLPNTEAFF.

The V and J genes are TRBV7-2 and TRBJ1-5; D remains unclear. Trimming took 5 bases from V and 0 from J, leaving 11 bases between them. Germline V gene sequence: CDR1 SGHTA, CDR2 FQGNSA. The CDR3 has 15 amino acids. CDR3 DNA sequence: TGTGCCAGCAGCCCCCTGGGATATAGCAATCAGCCCCAGCATTTT. Residues: CASSPLGYSNQPQHF.

The V call is TRBV6-1, the J call TRBJ2-5, with a possible D match to TRBD1 (6 bases). Between the trimmed V and J ends, which lost 4 bases and 1 base, there was a span of 16 bases. In germline, CDR1 is MNHNS, CDR2 SASEGT. CDR3 length: 16 residues. The CDR3 DNA is TGTGCCAGCAGTGGATATCCAGGGGTGGGCCAAGAGACCCAGTACTTC. This codes for CASSGYPGVGQETQYF.

The chain employs TRBV2 and TRBJ1-2; D is perhaps TRBD1 (6 bases). Trimming pared 2 bases from V and 1 base from J, leaving 11 bases between. The CDR3 contains 15 residues. The germline gives CDR1 SNHLY, CDR2 FYNNEI. The CDR3, as DNA: TGTGCCAGCAGTGAATTCGCAGGGGATAACTATGGCTACACCTTC. Its protein is CASSEFAGDNYGYTF. The entire variable domain, with the rest obtained from reference TRBV2 and TRBJ1-2, is as follows: EPEVTQTPSHQVTQMGQEVILRCVPISNHLYFYWYRQILGQKVEFLVSFYNNEISEKSEIFDDQFSVERPDGSNFTLKIRSTKLEDSAMYFCASSEFAGDNYGYTFGSGTRLTVV.

This clone was detected once. The chain employs TRBV6-5 and TRBJ1-2; 9 bases align to TRBD1. The CDR3 extends over 14 amino acids. The germline V gene has CDR1 MNHEY and CDR2 SVGAGI. V trimming: 6 bases; J trimming: 10 bases; junction bases outside the gene matches: 12. In nucleotides, the CDR3 is TGTGCCAGCAGGATTTCTGCGGGACAGGGTTTCTACACCTTC. Protein product: CASRISAGQGFYTF.

The chain carries TRBV28 and TRBJ1-3; the match to TRBD1 covers 9 bases. V trimming: 6 bases; J trimming: 4 bases; junction bases outside the gene matches: 13. The CDR3 consists of 17 residues. Germline V gives CDR1 MDHEN, CDR2 SYDVKM. The CDR3 sequence: CASRPGQGHSPGNTIYF. Written as DNA, the CDR3 is TGTGCCAGCAGGCCGGGACAGGGACATTCGCCCGGAAACACCATATATTTT.

The J gene is TRBJ2-1, the V gene TRBV28, with 9 bases identical to TRBD2. CDR1 MDHEN and CDR2 SYDVKM come from the germline V gene. This CDR3 has 16 residues. V lost 6 bases to trimming and J lost 5 bases; unmatched junction nucleotides: 11. CDR3: CASSKMTSGYHNEQFF. CDR3 coding DNA: TGTGCCAGCAGCAAAATGACTAGCGGTTATCACAATGAGCAGTTCTTC.

The chain employs TRBV6-1 and TRBJ2-3, with D maybe TRBD1 (5 bases). Trimming took off 3 bases at V and 3 bases at J, with 13 bases between the two ends. The CDR3 loop spans 15 amino acids. Germline V lookup: CDR1 MNHNS, CDR2 SASEGT. CDR3 bases: TGTGCCAGCAGTGAGATAGGGGTCAGGACAGATACGCAGTATTTT. Its protein is CASSEIGVRTDTQYF.

The J gene is TRBJ2-7, the V gene TRBV7-2, with D possibly called TRBD1 or TRBD2 (5 bases each). Trimming removed 4 bases at V and 1 base at J, with 14 bases between. CDR1 is SGHTA, CDR2 FQGNSA, per germline. The CDR3 is 15 amino acids. The DNA for the CDR3 is TGTGCCAGCAGCTCTCAAAGGGACGGTTCCTACGAGCAGTACTTC. Residues: CASSSQRDGSYEQYF.

The sample holds one count of this clone. The CDR3 spells CASSLIKPDRMQSYEQYF. DNA for the CDR3: TGTGCCAGCAGTTTAATTAAGCCGGACCGGATGCAATCCTACGAGCAGTACTTC. This chain connects TRBV28 to TRBJ2-7, with D unclear. Germline V gene data show CDR1 as MDHEN and CDR2 as SYDVKM. The V end lost 2 bases, the J end lost 1 base, and 21 bases lay between the germline ends. The CDR3 spans 18 residues.

V usage is TRBV25-1 and J usage is TRBJ1-5; D uncertain. The length of the CDR3 is 13 residues. CDR1 and CDR2 (germline): MGHDK, SYGVNS. V shed 2 bases and J shed 6 bases, with 8 bases lying between them. CDR3 bases: TGTGCCAGCAGTGAAGCGGCAAGTCAGCCCCAGCATTTT. This codes for CASSEAASQPQHF.

This rearrangement joins TRBV29-1 to TRBJ2-7; the match to TRBD1 covers 12 bases. CDR3 size: 17 residues. The germline gives CDR1 SQVTM, CDR2 ANQGSEA. J was trimmed by 7 bases and V by 0 bases; bases with no gene match: 13. DNA of the CDR3: TGCAGCGTTGAAGATTCTCGGGTGGGACAGGGGGCTTGGGAGCAGTACTTC. Encoded protein: CSVEDSRVGQGAWEQYF.

The chain carries TRBV5-6 and TRBJ2-5, with D uncertain. This CDR3 is built from 14 residues. Germline-derived CDR1 and CDR2 are SGHDT and YYEEEE. V was cut by 6 bases and J by 3 bases, with 15 bases left in between. The CDR3 DNA follows: TGTGCCAGCACCCAATCCCCCAGAAAAGAGACCCAGTACTTC. Amino acid sequence: CASTQSPRKETQYF.

Concerning this clone itself: Other DNA variants within this sample encode the same CDR3. The chain joins TRBV7-3 to TRBJ1-1; D unclear. Trimming left V 4 bases short and J 1 base short, with 7 bases between. The CDR3 has 13 amino acids. CDR1 SGHTA and CDR2 FQGTGA come from the germline V gene. The DNA of the CDR3 is TGTGCCAGCAGCTCGGACGGGAACACTGAAGCTTTCTTT. Its protein is CASSSDGNTEAFF.

V usage is TRBV29-1 and J usage is TRBJ2-2; 13 nucleotides line up with TRBD2. J gave up 5 bases and V 8 bases, and 11 bases lay outside the gene matches. Germline CDR1 reads SQVTM; CDR2 reads ANQGSEA. The CDR3 runs to 16 residues. CDR3: CSIRGLAGSRTGELFF. CDR3 sequence (DNA): TGCAGCATCCGGGGACTAGCGGGAAGTCGGACCGGGGAGCTGTTTTTT.

This clone has just one count. This sequence joins TRBV7-2 and TRBJ1-1; D remains ambiguous. The CDR3 covers 12 residues. The V gene's germline CDR1 is SGHTA and CDR2 FQGNSA. V was trimmed by 5 bases and J by 5 bases, leaving 9 bases between them. CDR3: CASSPRGTEAFF. CDR3 nucleotides: TGTGCCAGCAGCCCCCGAGGTACTGAAGCTTTCTTT.

This chain uses TRBV1 with TRBJ2-4; the DNA was not used to check the table's D call, TRBD2. TRBV1 is classified as a pseudogene. This CDR3 has 19 amino acids. CDR3 residues: CTSSPRVFGLAGGKNIQYF. CDR3 coding DNA: TGCACCAGCAGCCCGAGGGTGTTCGGGCTAGCGGGAGGCAAAAACATTCAGTACTTC.

The rearrangement uses TRBV5-5 and TRBJ2-2; TRBD2 is a possible D gene (5 bases). Trimming took 3 bases from V and 5 from J, leaving 17 bases between them. The CDR3 spans 16 residues. The germline gives CDR1 SGHKS, CDR2 YYEKEE (reference sequence). The CDR3 sequence is CASSSSSGGLTGELFF. The CDR3 DNA reads TGTGCCAGCAGCTCGAGTTCGGGTGGACTTACCGGGGAGCTGTTTTTT.

The CDR3 nucleotides read TGTGCCAGCAGCTCCGGGACTAGCGGGAAGTCAGATACGCAGTATTTT. This encodes CASSSGTSGKSDTQYF. The V and J genes are TRBV7-3 and TRBJ2-3, with TRBD2 matching over 13 bases. Germline V gene sequence: CDR1 SGHTA, CDR2 FQGTGA. Unmatched junction bases numbered 5, after V lost 4 bases and J lost 4 bases. The CDR3 contains 16 residues.